The 19 T cell receptor beta chains reported below all come from one sample, sequenced in a study of blood T cell repertoires in COVID-19. The assay was immunoSEQ multiplex PCR, and TCRdb's table has in-frame clones only and misses some. The sample lists about 150,000 clones, approximately 84% seen once, with about 14% in the top ten. Source material: peripheral blood. These receptors all come from a man younger than 35 with active or convalescent COVID-19.

The rearrangement uses TRBV4-2 and TRBJ1-2; D may be TRBD1 (5 bases). This CDR3 has 16 residues. V was shortened by 0 bases and J by 4 bases, with 15 bases between the two germline ends. Germline CDR1 and CDR2: LGHNA and YNFKEQ. The CDR3 here is CASSQEGTEIVYGYTF. The DNA of the CDR3 is TGTGCCAGCAGCCAAGAGGGGACTGAGATCGTCTATGGCTACACCTTC.

A single count supports this clone. The V gene is TRBV7-7, the J gene TRBJ1-3; 7 bases are shared with TRBD1. In germline, CDR1 is SSHAT, CDR2 FNYEAQ (reference sequence). CDR3 size: 20 residues. V was clipped by 5 bases and J by 0 bases; unmatched bases: 19. This chain's CDR3 is CASSSYPGTATSYSGNTIYF. The CDR3 nucleotides are TGTGCCAGCAGCAGCTACCCCGGGACAGCCACCTCTTACTCTGGAAACACCATATATTTT.

The CDR3 region has the DNA TGTGCCAGCAGCCCCGAGCGGGAGAAGGGTGACAATGAGCAGTTCTTC. Translated: CASSPEREKGDNEQFF. The chain has TRBV13 and TRBJ2-1; 8 positions agree with TRBD2. V dropped 5 bases and J dropped 5; count of bases not matched to a gene: 11. Germline CDR1 and CDR2: PRHDT and FYEKMQ (reference sequence). The CDR3 is made up of 16 amino acids.

V usage is TRBV6-5 and J usage is TRBJ1-5, with D tentatively TRBD1 (5 bases). The ends were cut back, 4 bases at V and 7 bases at J, with 17 bases in the middle. CDR1 and CDR2 from the germline V gene are MNHEY and SVGAGI. This CDR3 contains 15 residues. The CDR3 reads CASSSTGTRGQPQHF. The CDR3 bases are TGTGCCAGCAGTTCTACCGGGACCCGGGGGCAGCCCCAGCATTTT.

The rearrangement uses TRBV9 and TRBJ2-3; the match to TRBD2 covers 10 bases. This CDR3 is 16 amino acids long. After removal of 0 bases from V and 8 bases from J, the junction contained 9 bases not matched to a gene. Germline V lookup: CDR1 SGDLS, CDR2 YYNGEE. The CDR3 protein is CASSVDPSGRAVTQYF. For the CDR3, the DNA is TGTGCCAGCAGCGTAGATCCGAGCGGGAGGGCAGTTACGCAGTATTTT.

The chain recombines TRBV5-1 with TRBJ1-2; D might be TRBD1 (5 bases). Germline V gene lookup returns CDR1 SGHRS and CDR2 YFSETQ. The CDR3 length is 14 residues. V lost 1 base, J lost 5 bases, and 12 bases lay in between. The CDR3 bases are TGCGCCAGCAGCTTGCAGGACAATTTATATGGCTACACCTTC. Residues: CASSLQDNLYGYTF.

The V gene is TRBV6-5, the J gene TRBJ2-7, with 7 bases that match TRBD1. J gave up 6 bases and V 6 bases, and 11 bases lay outside the gene matches. Per the germline V gene, CDR1 is MNHEY and CDR2 is SVGAGI. The CDR3 is 14 amino acids. The DNA of the CDR3 is TGTGCCAGCAGCCTTGGGACAGCCTTTAGCGAGCAGTACTTC. It yields the protein CASSLGTAFSEQYF.

The rearrangement links TRBV3-1 (or the pseudogene TRBV3-2) to TRBJ2-3; D is perhaps TRBD2 (6 bases). Trimming removed 4 bases from V and 1 base from J, with 15 bases in between. This CDR3 has 16 amino acids. From germline, CDR1 is LGHDT and CDR2 YNNKEL (reference sequence). The CDR3 nucleotides read TGTGCCAGCAGCCTTCCGGGACTCGGGGGCACAGATACGCAGTATTTT. It encodes CASSLPGLGGTDTQYF.

The V and J genes are TRBV11-2 and TRBJ1-3; D is unclear. The CDR3 loop spans 16 amino acids. V lost 2 bases and J 2 bases, leaving 13 bases between the germline ends. Germline assignment: CDR1 SGHAT and CDR2 FQNNGV. DNA of the CDR3: TGTGCCAGCAGCTTATGGAGGGTCGGGCCTGGAAACACCATATATTTT. Its translation: CASSLWRVGPGNTIYF.

The rearrangement joins TRBV6-5 to TRBJ1-2; 10 bases are shared with TRBD1. Germline V lookup: CDR1 MNHEY, CDR2 SVGAGI. Losses at the gene ends were 6 bases for V and 2 bases for J; bases not matched to a gene: 6. The CDR3 has 15 residues. Here the CDR3 reads CASRPGTGANYGYTF. CDR3 bases: TGTGCCAGCAGACCCGGGACAGGGGCCAACTATGGCTACACCTTC.

The rearrangement links TRBV5-1 to TRBJ2-5, with TRBD2 as a possible D gene (5 bases). Germline CDR1 and CDR2: SGHRS and YFSETQ. This CDR3 is 12 amino acids long. The germline V and J ends were trimmed by 5 bases and 5 bases, with 10 bases remaining between them. The CDR3 is CASRGTRETQYF. In DNA, the CDR3 is TGCGCCAGCAGGGGAACTAGGGAGACCCAGTACTTC.

The table lists this clone with a few counts. The gene calls are TRBV6-6 and TRBJ1-1, with D possibly matching TRBD1 (6 bases). Germline V CDR1 and CDR2: MNHNY, SVGAGI (reference sequence). This CDR3 spans 14 amino acids. V was shortened by 6 bases and J by 4 bases, with 15 bases between the two germline ends. For the CDR3, the DNA is TGTGCCAGCAGAGATGGACAGCTTATCACTGAAGCTTTCTTT. Protein: CASRDGQLITEAFF.

The table lists this clone with a few counts. J is TRBJ1-4 and V is TRBV19; TRBD1 is a possible D gene (5 bases). V lost 4 bases to trimming and J lost 8 bases, with 11 bases between them. Germline V lookup: CDR1 LNHDA, CDR2 SQIVND (reference sequence). This CDR3 is 13 amino acids long. As DNA, the CDR3 is TGTGCCAGTAGTAGGTCGACAGAGGAAAAACTGTTTTTT. Translated: CASSRSTEEKLFF.

This clone has just a few counts. J is TRBJ2-7 and V is TRBV19; 9 bases align to TRBD2. V lost 5 bases and J lost 0; bases outside the gene matches: 2. The CDR3 has 14 amino acids. Germline loops: CDR1 LNHDA, CDR2 SQIVND (reference sequence). Written as DNA, the CDR3 is TGTGCCAGTAGTCTTAGCGGGAGCTCCTACGAGCAGTACTTC. It translates to CASSLSGSSYEQYF.

The rearrangement links TRBV5-1 to TRBJ2-5; 7 nucleotides align to TRBD1. The V segment lost 7 bases and the J segment 0 bases; nucleotides outside the gene matches: 9. This CDR3 has 15 amino acids. CDR1 and CDR2 from the germline V gene are SGHRS and YFSETQ. The CDR3 region is CASGTGDGDQETQYF. CDR3 DNA: TGCGCCAGCGGCACAGGGGACGGAGACCAAGAGACCCAGTACTTC.

DNA of the CDR3: TGTGCCAGCAGCCTCAGGACAGTGACGTATGGCTACACCTTC. Translation: CASSLRTVTYGYTF. This chain connects TRBV3-1 (or the pseudogene TRBV3-2) to TRBJ1-2; TRBD1 might be the D (6 bases). CDR1 is LGHDT, CDR2 YNNKEL, per germline (reference sequence). The V end was cut by 4 bases, the J end by 5 bases, with 14 bases between. CDR3 length equals 14 residues.

V and J are TRBV19 and TRBJ1-1; 7 bases align to TRBD1. With V trimmed by 3 bases and J by 2 bases, 6 bases remained unmatched. The germline V gene has CDR1 LNHDA and CDR2 SQIVND (reference sequence). There are 15 residues in the CDR3. This chain's CDR3 is CASSIVQGFNTEAFF. The CDR3 DNA reads as TGTGCCAGTAGTATCGTACAGGGGTTTAACACTGAAGCTTTCTTT.

This sequence joins TRBV5-1 and TRBJ2-7; a possible D gene is TRBD1 (6 bases). Germline CDR1 and CDR2: SGHRS and YFSETQ. V lost 3 bases and J lost 3, with 16 bases in between. The CDR3 consists of 15 residues. The CDR3 bases are TGCGCCAGCAGCTACGAGACAGGCCGTCACTACGAGCAGTACTTC. Protein sequence: CASSYETGRHYEQYF.

CDR3 sequence reads: CASSFVTGNTEAFF. CDR3 coding DNA: TGTGCCAGCAGCTTCGTCACGGGGAACACTGAAGCTTTCTTT. This chain links TRBV13 with TRBJ1-1; D is unclear. Trimming took 3 bases from V and 1 from J, leaving 9 bases between them. CDR1 is PRHDT, CDR2 FYEKMQ, per germline (reference sequence). This CDR3 has 14 amino acids.